This T cell receptor (beta chain) originates from a study of T cell repertoires in cytomegalovirus infection. In regard to this clonotype: Its specificity is unknown.

TCRdb re-called the reads through MiXCR, storing one row per CDR3 protein. The profile covers tens of thousands of distinct CDR3 sequences, with around 25% appearing a single time and roughly 50% taken by the ten largest. V dropped 6 bases and J dropped 3; count of bases not matched to a gene: 7. CDR3 length: 16 amino acids. The sequenced sample was CD8+ T cells from cultured PBMCs, obtained from culture after CMV antigen stimulation. J is TRBJ2-2 and V is TRBV12-3 or TRBV12-4; the match to TRBD1 covers 10 bases. This clonotype was obtained from a human donor in good health (CMV status not recorded). Some clones in this sample may be carry-over from other donors' samples. The CDR3 DNA follows: TGTGCCAGCAGGAAGGGGACAGGGGAATACACCGGGGAGCTGTTTTTT. It is translated as CASRKGTGEYTGELFF.